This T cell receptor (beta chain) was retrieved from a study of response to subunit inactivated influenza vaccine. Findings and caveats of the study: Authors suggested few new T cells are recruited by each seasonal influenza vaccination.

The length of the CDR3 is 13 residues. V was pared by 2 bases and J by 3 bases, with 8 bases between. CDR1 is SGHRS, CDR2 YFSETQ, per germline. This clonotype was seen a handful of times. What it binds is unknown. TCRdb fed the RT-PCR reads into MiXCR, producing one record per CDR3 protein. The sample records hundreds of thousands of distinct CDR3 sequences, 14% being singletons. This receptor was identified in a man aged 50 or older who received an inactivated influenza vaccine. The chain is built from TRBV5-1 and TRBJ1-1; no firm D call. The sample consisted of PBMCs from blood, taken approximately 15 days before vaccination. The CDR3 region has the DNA TGCGCCAGCAGCTTCCTGTCGGACACTGAAGCTTTCTTT. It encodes CASSFLSDTEAFF.